This entry describes one T cell receptor (beta chain). This record belongs to a study of T cell responses to AZD1222 COVID-19 vaccine. Germline CDR1 SGHAT, CDR2 FQNNGV. V dropped 5 bases and J dropped 7 bases, with 15 bases sitting between them. This CDR3 is built from 15 residues. Assay: immunoSEQ multiplex PCR; the TCRdb copy retains only in-frame clones and omits some. Altogether approximately 150,000 clones are present, 90% to 95% being singletons, with the ten largest covering around 0.98%. V gene TRBV11-2 combines with J gene TRBJ1-6; D not certain. This TCR was recovered from an adult who received the AZD1222 COVID-19 vaccine. Material: peripheral blood, obtained 28 days after the second AZD1222 dose. The chain's CDR3 is CASSEQMQQNSPLHF. In DNA, the CDR3 is TGTGCCAGCAGCGAACAAATGCAACAGAATTCACCCCTCCACTTT.